Described below is a single TCR beta chain sequence and its context. Its specificity is not known. Cells sorted by CD45RO/CCR7/CD25/CD127/CD95/CD27 comprised CD4+ naive, central memory, regulatory and stem cell-like memory cells. This CDR3 spans 13 amino acids. Germline V CDR1 and CDR2: LNHNV, YYDKDF (reference sequence). V lost 0 bases and J lost 12; bases outside the gene matches: 4. The investigators reverse transcribed all of the isolated RNA, so they sequenced expressed TCRB transcripts. Naive, central memory and regulatory T cell samples averaged around 3.3 million reads. The table came from immunoSEQ multiplex PCR; TCRdb's copy has only in-frame clones and leaves some out. The repertoire holds around 500,000 clones, with approximately 30% as singletons. This specimen comes from a study of beta chain features in type 1 diabetes. Study observations and caveats: Individuals with type 1 diabetes displayed fewer insertions and more deletions at VDJ junctions.

The chain links TRBV15 to TRBJ2-7; 11 nucleotides match TRBD2. This clonotype originated in a man in his late teens or twenties in good health. The sequencing input was naive CD4+ T cells from blood. In DNA, the CDR3 is TGTGCCACCAGCAGAGACCTAGCGGGAGGAAGGTACTTC. Amino acids: CATSRDLAGGRYF.